The sample holds a few counts of the clone carrying this TCR beta chain. The antigen remains undetermined. The V end was cut by 4 bases, the J end by 8 bases, with 14 bases between. There are 13 residues in the CDR3. The data stem from a study of identical twins. Overall study findings and caveats: Cross-sectional statistics underpinned the conclusions; the same donors were not followed.

TCRdb re-derived calls from the 5' RACE reads in MiXCR, one entry per CDR3 protein. Counted here are roughly 250,000 distinct CDR3 sequences, 11% to 15% occurring once; the ten biggest clones make up approximately 8.2%. This chain connects TRBV12-3 or TRBV12-4 to TRBJ1-1, with D hard to call. The sequencing sample was made of memory (CD45RO+) T cells sorted from blood. The sequence derives from a woman in her late teens or twenties in good health. This CDR3 is CASSYGRRVEAFF. CDR3 sequence (DNA): TGTGCCAGCAGTTACGGCAGGAGGGTAGAAGCTTTCTTT.